This TCR beta chain was sequenced during a study of metastatic and nonmetastatic thyroid tumors. Study-level information: Repertoires were compared across blood and tumor or nodule tissue from malignant and benign thyroid patients.

Thyroid surgery took place with no prior treatment in any patient. Study-wide results and caveats: Compared with benign nodules, malignant thyroid tumors were reported to have significantly higher TCR beta diversity in both blood and tumor.

A note on this clone: Its cognate antigen is unknown.

TCRdb re-called the PCR reads through MiXCR. The repertoire holds 40,000 or so clones, less than 50% seen once, with around 22% in the top ten. J gave up 2 bases and V 5 bases, and 15 bases lay outside the gene matches. CDR3 size: 19 residues. Germline CDR1 and CDR2: KGHSH and LQKENI. V usage is TRBV18 and J usage is TRBJ2-3, with 11 bases fitting TRBD2. Sequences were obtained from tumor tissue. The sequence was obtained from a male donor with papillary thyroid cancer or a benign thyroid nodule (not recorded which). Some clones in this sample may be carry-over from other donors' samples. CDR3 sequence (DNA): TGTGCCAGCTCAACCACGTTCCCCGAGACTAGCGGGGCCACAGATACGCAGTATTTT. Translation: CASSTTFPETSGATDTQYF.